One sample yielded the 21 T cell receptor beta chains listed below, sequenced in a study of identical twins. A single record per CDR3 protein comes from TCRdb applying MiXCR to the 5' RACE reads. The sample records around 340,000 distinct CDR3 sequences, approximately 13% being singletons. The sample was also reused in another study, on yellow fever vaccine responses in identical twins.

Source material: CD8+ T cells sorted from blood. Source of these receptors: a woman between 18 and 30 years old in good health.

There are a few counts of this clonotype. The rearrangement links TRBV20-1 to TRBJ2-5; 12 nucleotides line up with TRBD2. Germline V gene lookup returns CDR1 DFQATT and CDR2 SNEGSKA (reference sequence). This CDR3 region has 15 residues. V shed 4 bases and J 5 bases; nucleotides not matched to a gene: 8. The CDR3 DNA sequence: TGCAGTGCTACACTAGCGGGGGGACGTTTGGAGACCCAGTACTTC. Its translation is CSATLAGGRLETQYF.

The chain is built from TRBV20-1 and TRBJ2-7, with TRBD2 as a possible D gene (6 bases). The V gene lost 3 bases and the J gene lost 0 bases, with 6 bases spanning the gap. Germline CDR1 and CDR2: DFQATT and SNEGSKA (reference sequence). The CDR3 is made up of 12 amino acids. The CDR3 loop is CSARGGSYEQYV. The CDR3 DNA sequence: TGCAGTGCTAGGGGGGGCTCCTACGAGCAGTACGTC.

This clonotype has only a few counts. The chain combines TRBV20-1 with TRBJ2-6, with D possibly called TRBD1 or TRBD2 (5 bases each). With 0 bases removed from V and 0 bases from J, the gap between germline ends came to 12 bases. Per germline, CDR1 DFQATT and CDR2 SNEGSKA (reference sequence). The CDR3 runs 17 residues. The CDR3 DNA reads as TGCAGTGCTAGAGATCCGGGACCGCCCTCTGGGGCCAACGTCCTGACTTTC. Translation: CSARDPGPPSGANVLTF.

This clonotype was picked up a small number of times. The chain combines TRBV6-2 or TRBV6-3 with TRBJ1-5, with TRBD1 identical over 9 bases. The CDR3 extends over 14 amino acids. In germline, CDR1 is MNHEY, CDR2 SVGEGT. Losses at the gene ends were 6 bases for V and 6 bases for J; bases not matched to a gene: 6. This CDR3 reads CASRGQGSAQPQHF. CDR3 bases: TGTGCCAGCAGGGGACAGGGTTCTGCTCAGCCCCAGCATTTT.

The chain carries TRBV12-3 or TRBV12-4 and TRBJ2-4; D is perhaps TRBD1 or TRBD2 (5 bases each). CDR3 length: 14 residues. Trimming left V 5 bases short and J 4 bases short, with 12 bases between. The CDR3 loop is CASSGRDGKNIQYF. For the CDR3, the DNA is TGTGCCAGCAGTGGCAGGGACGGAAAAAACATTCAGTACTTC.

J is TRBJ2-7 and V is TRBV3-1; D is uncertain. There are 13 residues in the CDR3. Germline loops: CDR1 LGHDT, CDR2 YNNKEL (reference sequence). The V and J ends lost 4 bases and 1 base respectively, with 8 bases between them. The CDR3 here is CASSPHQSYEQYF. CDR3 sequence (DNA): TGTGCCAGCAGCCCCCACCAATCCTACGAGCAGTACTTC.

This clonotype has a count of ten or more. The chain employs TRBV5-1 and TRBJ2-5; D uncertain. CDR1 and CDR2 (germline): SGHRS, YFSETQ. V lost 2 bases, J lost 0 bases, and 17 bases lay in between. This CDR3 comprises 17 residues. The CDR3 sequence: CASSFYAPGAHQETQYF. For the CDR3, the DNA is TGCGCCAGCAGCTTTTACGCGCCGGGCGCCCACCAAGAGACCCAGTACTTC.

This clonotype was counted many times. The chain combines TRBV3-1 with TRBJ2-1; D not resolved. This CDR3 region has 12 residues. The germline V gene encodes CDR1 LGHDT and CDR2 YNNKEL (reference sequence). Trimming left V 4 bases short and J 14 bases short, with 15 bases between. CDR3 sequence reads: CASSPRRSPEFF. CDR3 coding DNA: TGTGCCAGCAGCCCCCGGCGGAGCCCGGAGTTCTTC.

A few counts support this clonotype. This chain links TRBV20-1 with TRBJ2-1; D tentatively fits TRBD1 or TRBD2 (5 bases each). The CDR3 length is 15 residues. The germline V and J ends were trimmed by 0 bases and 5 bases, with 14 bases remaining between them. CDR1 is DFQATT and CDR2 is SNEGSKA in the germline V gene (reference sequence). The CDR3 is CSARDYWDANNEQFF. The CDR3 nucleotides are TGCAGTGCTAGAGATTACTGGGACGCCAACAATGAGCAGTTCTTC.

The rearrangement links TRBV7-9 to TRBJ2-3, with a tentative D call TRBD1 (5 bases). The CDR3 has 16 residues. The V and J ends lost 1 base and 3 bases respectively, with 14 bases between them. Germline values: CDR1 SEHNR, CDR2 FQNEAQ (reference sequence). CDR3 sequence: CASSLVSTTVTDTQYF. The CDR3 DNA reads as TGTGCCAGCAGCTTAGTTTCGACGACAGTAACAGATACGCAGTATTTT.

This clonotype was picked up a small number of times. The chain recombines TRBV14 with TRBJ2-1; 7 bases match TRBD2. Germline V CDR1 and CDR2: SGHDN, FVKESK. Trimming removed 4 bases from V and 6 bases from J; junction bases left unmatched: 6. This CDR3 comprises 14 residues. CDR3 protein: CASSLRGRTNEQFF. In DNA form, the CDR3 reads TGTGCCAGCAGCCTGCGGGGGAGAACCAATGAGCAGTTCTTC.

The rearrangement uses TRBV20-1 and TRBJ2-1; D perhaps matches TRBD1 (6 bases). The V end was cut by 3 bases, the J end by 3 bases, with 9 bases between. Germline CDR1 is DFQATT and CDR2 is SNEGSKA (reference sequence). This CDR3 is 13 amino acids long. CDR3 in amino acids: CSASGGYYNEQFF. The CDR3 DNA sequence: TGCAGTGCTAGTGGGGGCTACTACAATGAGCAGTTCTTC.

At least ten counts were recorded for this clonotype. The chain links TRBV12-3 or TRBV12-4 to TRBJ2-7; 9 bases line up with TRBD1. The V gene end was trimmed by 3 bases and the J gene end by 7 bases; junction bases not matched to a gene: 7. The CDR3 is 14 amino acids. The CDR3 sequence is CASSFNRGREEQYF. Here the CDR3 DNA reads TGTGCCAGCAGTTTTAACAGGGGGCGGGAAGAGCAGTACTTC.

This clonotype showed up just a few times. This chain uses TRBV29-1 with TRBJ2-3; maybe TRBD2 (6 bases). V lost 3 bases and J lost 2, with 18 bases in between. This CDR3 has 16 amino acids. Looked up from germline, CDR1 is SQVTM and CDR2 is ANQGSEA. The CDR3 here is CSVEVASELSTDTQYF. The DNA of the CDR3 is TGCAGCGTTGAGGTGGCTAGCGAGCTCTCCACAGATACGCAGTATTTT.

This clonotype was seen only a few times. The V and J genes are TRBV7-9 and TRBJ1-4, with D maybe TRBD1 (5 bases). This CDR3 has 14 residues. The germline V gene encodes CDR1 SEHNR and CDR2 FQNEAQ (reference sequence). The V end lost 4 bases, the J end lost 10 bases, and 16 bases lay between the germline ends. The CDR3 bases are TGTGCCAGCAGCTCCGACAGCATATCGGGAAAACTGTTTTTT. Translation gives CASSSDSISGKLFF.

This clonotype was seen a few times. V gene TRBV5-5 combines with J gene TRBJ2-7, with TRBD2 matching over 7 bases. Germline assignment: CDR1 SGHKS and CDR2 YYEKEE (reference sequence). The CDR3 has 13 amino acids. J lost 2 bases, V lost 4 bases, and 3 bases had no gene match. The CDR3 sequence is CASSGGGTYEQYV. The CDR3 region has the DNA TGTGCCAGCAGCGGGGGGGGGACCTACGAGCAGTACGTC.

A single count supports this clonotype. The junction differs from germline at one of its ends, possibly a read error. The J gene is TRBJ2-1, the V gene TRBV7-6, with D unclear. Germline V lookup: CDR1 SGHVS, CDR2 FNYEAQ. The CDR3 is made up of 12 amino acids. As DNA, the CDR3 is TGTGCCAGCAACTTAGTACCTACGGAGCAGTTCTTC. This encodes CASNLVPTEQFF.

J is TRBJ2-2 and V is TRBV24-1; D is undetermined. V was trimmed by 9 bases and J by 0 bases, leaving 4 bases between them. The CDR3 contains 12 residues. Germline loops: CDR1 KGHDR, CDR2 SFDVKD. CDR3 in DNA: TGTGCCACCTTGGCGAACACCGGGGAGCTGTTTTTT. As protein: CATLANTGELFF.

In this sample, this clonotype turned up a few times. The chain joins TRBV6-1 to TRBJ2-7; tentatively, D is TRBD2 (6 bases). The V gene lost 8 bases and the J gene lost 2 bases, with 16 bases spanning the gap. The CDR3 totals 14 residues. Germline V gene lookup returns CDR1 MNHNS and CDR2 SASEGT. CDR3 loop: CASRVVAETYEQYF. CDR3 in DNA: TGTGCCAGCCGTGTGGTAGCGGAGACCTACGAGCAGTACTTC.

This clonotype was detected only a few times. The chain has TRBV2 and TRBJ2-7, with D possibly matching TRBD1 (6 bases). Germline V CDR1 and CDR2: SNHLY, FYNNEI. The CDR3 is 15 amino acids. Trimming took off 8 bases at V and 2 bases at J, with 19 bases between the two ends. CDR3 in DNA: TGTGCCAGCCCAGGGGAGAGGGACCAGCCCTACGAGCAGTACGTC. Its protein is CASPGERDQPYEQYV.

This clonotype was seen at least ten times. V and J are TRBV29-1 and TRBJ2-1; 9 bases match TRBD2. Losses at the gene ends were 6 bases for V and 2 bases for J; bases not matched to a gene: 5. There are 14 residues in the CDR3. The germline CDR1 and CDR2 sequences are SQVTM and ANQGSEA. CDR3: CSVWTSDTYNEQFF. The CDR3 coding sequence is TGCAGCGTCTGGACTAGCGACACCTACAATGAGCAGTTCTTC.